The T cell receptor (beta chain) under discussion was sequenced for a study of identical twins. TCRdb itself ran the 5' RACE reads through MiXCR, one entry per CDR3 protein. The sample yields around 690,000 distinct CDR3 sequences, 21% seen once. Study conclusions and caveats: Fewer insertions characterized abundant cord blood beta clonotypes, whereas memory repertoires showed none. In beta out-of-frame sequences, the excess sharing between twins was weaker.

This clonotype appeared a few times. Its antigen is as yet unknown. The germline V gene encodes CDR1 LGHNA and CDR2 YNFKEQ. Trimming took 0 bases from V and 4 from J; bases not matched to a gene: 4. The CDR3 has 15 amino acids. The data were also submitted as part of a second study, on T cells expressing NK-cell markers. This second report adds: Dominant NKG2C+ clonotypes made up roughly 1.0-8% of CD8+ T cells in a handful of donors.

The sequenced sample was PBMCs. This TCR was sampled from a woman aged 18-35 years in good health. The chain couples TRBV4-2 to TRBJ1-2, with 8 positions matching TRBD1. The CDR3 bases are TGTGCCAGCAGCCAAGACAAACAGGGGGGCTATGGCTACACCTTC. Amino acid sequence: CASSQDKQGGYGYTF.